A single TCR beta chain is shown here with its context. The antigen is undetermined. V was clipped by 5 bases and J by 5 bases; unmatched bases: 8. This CDR3 is built from 14 residues. Germline V gene lookup returns CDR1 ENHRY and CDR2 SYGVKD. Primers included in the PCR were 60 Vbeta and 13 Jbeta primers. The protocol was immunoSEQ multiplex PCR, while the TCRdb copy is restricted to in-frame clones and leaves out a portion. The sample includes tens of thousands of clones, 70% to 80% seen only once; the top ten take less than 10%. The sample comes from a study of cytomegalovirus exposure and HLA in healthy donors. Study outcomes and limitations: Earlier results showed most TCR beta V segments being productive about 87% or about 30% of the time.

Sequencing was done on a sample of PBMCs. This chain links TRBV10-3 with TRBJ2-7; TRBD1 agrees at 8 bases. The clonotype originates from a woman in her forties or fifties in good health and CMV-seropositive. This CDR3 is CAISPGTGTDEQYF. CDR3 bases: TGTGCCATCAGTCCCGGGACAGGTACCGACGAGCAGTACTTC.